This TCR beta chain emerged from a study of beta chain features in type 1 diabetes. Findings and caveats of the study: TCRB CDR3 length was moderately but significantly reduced in all four CD4+ subsets of Type 1 diabetes patients. The naive, central memory and Treg TCRB repertoires of patients appeared to be more similar to one another than those of healthy donors.

Reverse transcription of all isolated RNA meant that expressed TCRB transcripts were sequenced. Libraries were prepared by immunoSEQ multiplex PCR; TCRdb keeps only in-frame clonotypes and omits some of them. Among about 150,000 clones listed, around 8.7% were seen once. Each population that was sorted was more than 95% pure. The CDR3 covers 15 residues. Trimming pared 1 base from V and 7 bases from J, leaving 14 bases between. In germline, CDR1 is SSHAT, CDR2 FNYEAQ (reference sequence). As concerns this clone: The target antigen is unknown.

The V gene is TRBV7-7, the J gene TRBJ2-1; D is possibly TRBD2 (6 bases). The sequence was collected from a man between 18 and 35 years old in good health. The sample comprised central memory CD4+ T cells from blood. For the CDR3, the DNA is TGTGCCAGCAGCTTAGAATTCGTGGGGGGAAATGAGCAGTTCTTC. Its protein is CASSLEFVGGNEQFF.